This T cell receptor (beta chain) was profiled in a study of shared clonotypes between healthy human individuals (dated by TCRdb to the early 2020s). Study-wide context: The cohort comprised two women and a few men aged 18 to 49 years. For each donor, CD4 naive and CD4 memory were each run on three plates, CD8 naive on two plates, and CD8 memory on one plate. Libraries were prepared and TCR repertoires were sequenced by different laboratories using diverse techniques, in order to increase sequencing depth and limit assay-specific biases. Blood TCR repertoires of several healthy adults were deeply sequenced to estimate repertoire size and the extent of clonotype sharing between individuals. Between about 0.8 and 9 billion PBMCs per donor were obtained by leukapheresis. The paper's findings and limits, for the study overall: Compared with non-shared clonotypes, clonotypes shared by all four sorted-subset donors had higher generation probabilities. Sharing across a few donors was observed for roughly 5% of naive CD4, 3.5% of naive CD8, around 2.5% of memory CD4, and less than 0.45% of memory CD8 clonotypes. Because the study included only a small number of donors, the genetic and exposure-history diversity represented was limited. Even with the large sequencing depth, rarefaction of the sorted-subset datasets indicated that sequencing was incomplete. Naive subsets generally had larger estimated clonotype richness than memory subsets. Sampling was restricted to blood, and TCR repertoires in tissues likely differ from the TCR repertoires found in blood. Pairwise subsampling led to the expectation that sequencing depth would affect the degree of clonotype sharing among donors.

Concerning this clone itself: Its antigen remains undetermined. Qualities for individual bases were not recorded, and no much larger clone is one base off.

CD8 naive samples consisted of CD45RO-negative cells that were positively selected for CCR7, yielding a CD45RA+CCR7+ population without TemRA cells. The donors were healthy, HIV-negative adults who had no recently reported acute infections or vaccinations. Every donor was a Caucasian adult residing in Nashville, Tennessee, USA. Blood was obtained by leukapheresis, after which PBMCs were separated by Ficoll-Histopaque density gradient centrifugation and cryopreserved in liquid nitrogen vapor phase. Analytical flow cytometry was used to check the purity and quantity of each magnetically sorted T cell population. Genomic DNA was isolated from every sorted fraction and measured by UV absorbance on a Nanodrop 2000c. Using the deep immunoSEQ assay, TCR CDR3 regions were amplified from genomic DNA by multiplex PCR. Extracted genomic DNA from each cell subset was distributed evenly across all wells of several immunoSEQ 96-well plates, and each plate was treated as a replicate. For sorted subsets, roughly 190 ng of genomic DNA, equivalent to tens of thousands of T cell genomes, went into each replicate PCR. The purified libraries were quantified using a Qubit 3.0 fluorometer, sized with a Bioanalyzer 2100, and then quantified again using the KAPA Library Quantification kit. Every immunoSEQ 96-well plate was sequenced on a dedicated single-read 150-cycle Illumina NextSeq 550 flow cell. The paper's data handling went like this. Because the immunoSEQ output included only junctional sequences and no quality scores, the filtering could not be the same as the filtering used for full-length reads. To assign V/J genes and CDR3, sequences were annotated using PyIR, a Python wrapper for IgBLAST v1.9, with IMGT germline references. Any read was removed if the V/J assignment was weak (E-value above 1e-6), the CDR3 was missing, or the read contained stop codons, out-of-frame junctions, or ambiguous translated residues. V3J clonotypes were defined as sequences sharing an identical inferred V gene, J gene, and CDR3 amino acid sequence. To compute the percentage overlap between repertoires, the number of shared unique clonotypes was divided by the size of the smaller repertoire. Repertoire richness was assessed with RTK rarefaction, the Chao1 estimator, and Recon v2.1 estimates of unobserved clonotypes. For all TCRbeta clonotypes obtained by the gDNA method from four donors, generation probabilities were computed with OLGA. The source is immuneACCESS, and TCRdb retained only in-frame sequences with V and J called. Part of the clones is not carried over; for the studies checked, unresolved V genes explain less than half of this, and the remainder is unexplained. That table is the source of V, J and clone size, and D and trimming were worked out from the DNA. The sample table records around 2,000,000 clones; around 96% of these occur just once. About 1.1% of the sample is taken by the ten largest.

From its cysteine to its phenylalanine, the CDR3 spans 16 amino acids. This entry keeps only the CDR3 DNA: 48 bases, framed from base 1. Per the germline V gene (reference sequence), SEHNR is the CDR1 and FQNEAQ is the CDR2. Unmatched junction bases come to 3, with V trimmed by 2 bases and J by 1 base. Sequenced sample: naive CD8+ T cells sorted from blood. The label giving this sample's cell subset or site can be read as: CD45RA+CCR7+. The rearranged chain carries TRBV7-9 and TRBJ2-5; TRBD2 agrees with 11 junctional bases. The TCR originated in a man aged 18 to 30 in good health. The CDR3 protein: CASSLLGTSGQETQYF. The DNA reads as follows: TGTGCCAGCAGCTTATTGGGGACTAGCGGCCAAGAGACCCAGTACTTC.